Listed below are T cell receptor beta chains from one sample, sequenced in a study of T-cell reconstitution after alpha-beta-depleted transplantation in children. In TCRdb, the PCR reads were re-called with MiXCR into one record per CDR3 protein. The table includes 350,000 to 500,000 distinct CDR3 sequences, about 45% detected once. The material sequenced was PBMCs, taken before TCRalphabeta/CD19-depleted stem cell transplant. The receptors shown here come from a girl under 10 years old with aplastic anemia, due to receive a stem cell transplant. CDR3s include the opening cysteine and the closing phenylalanine or tryptophan. D genes are given only for firm matches. Not all rows give a size; the values are once, few, many and, for expanded clones, a class.

>once|NA|TRBV11-3|TRBJ2-1
CASSSHLASYNEQFF
TGTGCCAGCAGCTCACACTTGGCTTCCTACAATGAGCAGTTCTTC
>few|TRBD2|TRBV4-2|TRBJ2-5
CASSQAWATGGPFETQYF
TGTGCCAGCAGCCAAGCCTGGGCCACGGGGGGGCCTTTTGAGACCCAGTACTTC
>few|NA|TRBV20-1|TRBJ1-2
CSAGASGDANYGYTF
TGCAGTGCGGGGGCGTCGGGCGACGCTAACTATGGCTACACCTTC
>NA|NA|TRBV27|TRBJ1-1
CASSKPQRNTEAFF
TGTGCCAGCAGCAAGCCCCAGAGAAACACTGAAGCTTTCTTT
>many|NA|TRBV5-1|TRBJ1-1
CASSLVTNTEAFF
TGCGCCAGCAGCTTGGTTACGAACACTGAAGCTTTCTTT
>many|TRBD2|TRBV15|TRBJ2-1
CATSRDIGGQVAGERDEQFF
TGTGCCACCAGCAGAGATATAGGGGGTCAGGTAGCGGGAGAACGGGATGAGCAGTTCTTC
>few|TRBD2|TRBV20-1|TRBJ2-3
CSASRREGGIGTDTQYF
TGCAGTGCTAGTCGGCGGGAGGGCGGGATTGGCACAGATACGCAGTATTTT
>NA|TRBD2|TRBV2|TRBJ2-1
CASKIAGERYEQFF
TGTGCCAGCAAAATAGCGGGAGAGAGGTATGAGCAGTTCTTC
>few|NA|TRBV20-1|TRBJ1-1
CSARDLEDTEAFF
TGCAGTGCTAGAGATCTGGAAGACACTGAAGCTTTCTTT
>NA|TRBD1|TRBV27|TRBJ2-2
CASSPQGANGELFF
TGTGCCAGCAGTCCACAGGGGGCAAACGGGGAGCTGTTTTTT
>many|NA|TRBV15|TRBJ2-3
CATKKELADTQYF
TGTGCCACCAAGAAGGAGCTCGCAGATACGCAGTATTTT
>few|TRBD1|TRBV6-5|TRBJ1-2
CASSKGQGGYTF
TGTGCCAGCAGTAAGGGACAGGGAGGCTACACCTTC
>many|TRBD1|TRBV5-1|TRBJ2-1
CASSWFPGDRGQNTQFF
TGCGCCAGCAGCTGGTTCCCCGGGGACAGGGGGCAAAATACGCAGTTCTTC
>NA|NA|TRBV29-1|TRBJ2-7
CSGVYGSHEQYF
TGCAGCGGGGTGTACGGAAGCCACGAGCAGTACTTC
>NA|TRBD2|TRBV11-3|TRBJ2-1
CASSLGGSDNEQFF
TGTGCCAGCAGCTTAGGCGGGAGCGACAATGAGCAGTTCTTC
>NA|NA|TRBV12-5|TRBJ2-1
CASGLAKPGPDEQFF
TGTGCTAGTGGTTTGGCCAAGCCGGGCCCGGATGAGCAGTTCTTC
>NA|NA|TRBV6-1|TRBJ2-7
CASSPYDEQYF
TGTGCCAGCAGTCCTTATGACGAGCAGTACTTC
>NA|TRBD2|TRBV18|TRBJ2-1
CASSPQSGRQNNEQFF
TGTGCCAGCTCACCACAGAGCGGGAGACAAAACAATGAGCAGTTCTTC
>few|NA|TRBV7-6|TRBJ1-5
CASSLVGGGNHQPQHF
TGTGCCAGCAGCTTAGTCGGTGGGGGGAACCACCAGCCCCAGCATTTT
>NA|NA|TRBV5-6|TRBJ2-7
CASSLYEGLWEQYF
TGTGCCAGCAGCTTGTATGAGGGGCTGTGGGAGCAGTACTTC
>many|NA|TRBV7-9|TRBJ2-1
CASSSSDWDEQFF
TGTGCCAGCAGCTCCTCCGATTGGGATGAGCAGTTCTTC
>few|TRBD1|TRBV6-1|TRBJ1-5
CASRATGGGQPQHF
TGTGCCAGCAGAGCTACAGGGGGCGGGCAGCCCCAGCATTTT
>few|NA|TRBV5-1|TRBJ2-3
CASTVDSTSTDTQYF
TGCGCCAGCACCGTTGACAGTACTAGCACAGATACGCAGTATTTT
>NA|TRBD1|TRBV7-2|TRBJ2-3
CASSAGTGSLDTQYF
TGTGCCAGCAGCGCCGGGACAGGGAGTCTGGATACGCAGTATTTT